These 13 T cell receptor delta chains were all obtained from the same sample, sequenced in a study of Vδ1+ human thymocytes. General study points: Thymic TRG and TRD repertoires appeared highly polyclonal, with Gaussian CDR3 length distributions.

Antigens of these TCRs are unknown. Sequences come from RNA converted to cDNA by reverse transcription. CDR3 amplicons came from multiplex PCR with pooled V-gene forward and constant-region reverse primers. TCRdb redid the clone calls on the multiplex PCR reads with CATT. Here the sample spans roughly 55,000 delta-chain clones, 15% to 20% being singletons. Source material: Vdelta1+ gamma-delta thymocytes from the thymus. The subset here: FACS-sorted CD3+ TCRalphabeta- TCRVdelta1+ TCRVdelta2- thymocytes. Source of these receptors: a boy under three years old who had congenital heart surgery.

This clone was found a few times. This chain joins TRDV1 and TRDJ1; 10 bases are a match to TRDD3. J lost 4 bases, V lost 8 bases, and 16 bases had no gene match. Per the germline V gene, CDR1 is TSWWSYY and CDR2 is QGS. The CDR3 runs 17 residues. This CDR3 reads CALLTAYGGIRGDKLIF. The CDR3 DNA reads TGTGCTCTTCTAACCGCCTACGGGGGGATACGGGGCGATAAACTCATCTTT.

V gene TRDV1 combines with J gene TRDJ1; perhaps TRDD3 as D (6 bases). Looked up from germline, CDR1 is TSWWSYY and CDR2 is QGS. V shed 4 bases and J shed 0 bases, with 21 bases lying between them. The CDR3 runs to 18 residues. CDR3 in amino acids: CALGVGLWGSSYTDKLIF. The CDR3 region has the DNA TGTGCTCTTGGGGTCGGCCTGTGGGGATCCTCATACACCGATAAACTCATCTTT.

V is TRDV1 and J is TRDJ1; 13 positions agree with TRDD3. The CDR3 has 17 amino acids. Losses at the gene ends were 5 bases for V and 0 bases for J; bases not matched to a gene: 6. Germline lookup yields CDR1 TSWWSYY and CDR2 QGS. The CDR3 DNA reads TGTGCTCTTGGGAACTGGGGGATACGGGTTTACACCGATAAACTCATCTTT. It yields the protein CALGNWGIRVYTDKLIF.

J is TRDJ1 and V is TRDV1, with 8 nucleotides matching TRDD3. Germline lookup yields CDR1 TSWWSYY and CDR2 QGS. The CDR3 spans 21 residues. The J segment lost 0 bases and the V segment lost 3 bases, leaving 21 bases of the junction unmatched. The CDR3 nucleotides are TGTGCTCTTGGGGAGCGCCAACTGTACGAATGGGGGATCTCTTACACCGATAAACTCATCTTT. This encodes CALGERQLYEWGISYTDKLIF.

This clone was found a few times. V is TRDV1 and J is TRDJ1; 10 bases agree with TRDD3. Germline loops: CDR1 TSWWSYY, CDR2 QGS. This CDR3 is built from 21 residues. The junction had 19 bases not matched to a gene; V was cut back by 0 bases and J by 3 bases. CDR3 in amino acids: CALGELKPARLGDRSADKLIF. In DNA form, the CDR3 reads TGTGCTCTTGGGGAACTAAAGCCCGCCCGGCTGGGGGATAGGTCAGCCGATAAACTCATCTTT.

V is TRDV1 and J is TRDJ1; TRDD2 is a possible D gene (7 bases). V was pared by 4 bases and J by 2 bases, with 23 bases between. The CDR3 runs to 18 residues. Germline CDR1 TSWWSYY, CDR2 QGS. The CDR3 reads CALGVHLFLQGGTDKLIF. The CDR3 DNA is TGTGCTCTTGGGGTTCACCTTTTCCTACAAGGGGGAACCGATAAACTCATCTTT.

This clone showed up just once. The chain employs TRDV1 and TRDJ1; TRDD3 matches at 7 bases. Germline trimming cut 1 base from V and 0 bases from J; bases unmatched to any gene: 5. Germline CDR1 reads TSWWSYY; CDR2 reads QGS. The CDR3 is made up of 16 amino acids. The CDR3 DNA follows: TGTGCTCTTGGGGAACACTGGGGAGGGGACACCGATAAACTCATCTTT. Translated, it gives CALGEHWGGDTDKLIF.

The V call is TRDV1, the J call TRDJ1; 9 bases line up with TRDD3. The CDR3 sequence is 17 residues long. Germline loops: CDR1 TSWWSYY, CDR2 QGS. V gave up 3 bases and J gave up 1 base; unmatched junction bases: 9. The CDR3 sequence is CALGDRGGIHSTDKLIF. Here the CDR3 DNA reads TGTGCTCTTGGGGACCGGGGGGGGATACACAGCACCGATAAACTCATCTTT.

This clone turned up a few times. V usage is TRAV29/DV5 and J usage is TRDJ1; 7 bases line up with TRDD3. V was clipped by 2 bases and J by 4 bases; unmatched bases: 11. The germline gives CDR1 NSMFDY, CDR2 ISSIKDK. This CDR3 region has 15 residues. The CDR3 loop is CAARFPVLGYDKLIF. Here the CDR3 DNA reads TGTGCAGCAAGATTTCCCGTACTGGGGTACGATAAACTCATCTTT.

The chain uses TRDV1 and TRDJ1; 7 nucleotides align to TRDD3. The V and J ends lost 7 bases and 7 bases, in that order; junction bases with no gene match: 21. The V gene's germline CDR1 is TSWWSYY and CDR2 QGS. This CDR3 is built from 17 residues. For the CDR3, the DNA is TGTGCTCTTGTTTTGTCGCGTGGGGGACTTATTTTGGGTAAACTCATCTTT. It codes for CALVLSRGGLILGKLIF.

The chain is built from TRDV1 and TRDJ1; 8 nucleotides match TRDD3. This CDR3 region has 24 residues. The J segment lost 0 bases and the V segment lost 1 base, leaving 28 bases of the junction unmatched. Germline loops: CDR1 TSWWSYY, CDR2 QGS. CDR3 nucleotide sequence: TGTGCTCTTGGGGAACCTGGGCTACCGTCTGTATACTGGGGGTCCAGCCTGTACACCGATAAACTCATCTTT. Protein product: CALGEPGLPSVYWGSSLYTDKLIF.

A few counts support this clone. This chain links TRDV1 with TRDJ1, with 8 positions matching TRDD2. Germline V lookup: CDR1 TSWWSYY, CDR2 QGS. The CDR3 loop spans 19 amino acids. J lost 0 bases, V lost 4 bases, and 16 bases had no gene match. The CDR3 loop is CALGASSYMGVSYTDKLIF. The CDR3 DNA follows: TGTGCTCTTGGGGCTTCTTCCTACATGGGGGTATCGTACACCGATAAACTCATCTTT.

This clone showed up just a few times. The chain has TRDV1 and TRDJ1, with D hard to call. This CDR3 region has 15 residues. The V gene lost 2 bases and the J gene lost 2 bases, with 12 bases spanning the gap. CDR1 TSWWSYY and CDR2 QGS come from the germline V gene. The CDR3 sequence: CALGEVVDRTDKLIF. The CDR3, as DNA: TGTGCTCTTGGGGAAGTGGTAGACAGGACCGATAAACTCATCTTT.